This is a list of T cell receptor beta chains from one sample in a study of blood T cell repertoires in COVID-19. TCRdb's copy holds only in-frame clones and misses some; the assay was immunoSEQ multiplex PCR. The sample has over 300,000 clones, 65% to 85% seen once; the top ten hold 1% to 1.5%. The sample taken for sequencing was peripheral blood. These receptors were taken from a woman between 45 and 60 years old with acute or convalescent COVID-19. The CDR3 runs from the conserved cysteine through the conserved F or W. The order of the fields is J gene, D gene, V gene, clone size, CDR3 protein, CDR3 DNA. The D gene is left open where the match is weak. The size entry is marked missing in some rows and otherwise reads once, few, many or a size class.

j_call: TRBJ2-3
d_call: .
v_call: TRBV7-9
clone_size: .
cdr3_aa: CASSPPADTQYF
cdr3_nt: TGTGCCAGCAGCCCGCCGGCAGATACGCAGTATTTT

j_call: TRBJ1-3
d_call: .
v_call: TRBV2
clone_size: .
cdr3_aa: CASNRDKNTIYF
cdr3_nt: TGTGCCAGCAACAGGGATAAGAACACCATATATTTT

j_call: TRBJ2-5
d_call: .
v_call: TRBV3-1/TRBV3-2
clone_size: .
cdr3_aa: CASSTFSSRQETQYF
cdr3_nt: TGTGCCAGCAGTACCTTCAGTAGCCGGCAAGAGACCCAGTACTTC

j_call: TRBJ1-5
d_call: .
v_call: TRBV6-6
clone_size: .
cdr3_aa: CASRFGTNQPQHF
cdr3_nt: TGTGCCAGCAGGTTTGGGACAAATCAGCCCCAGCATTTT

j_call: TRBJ1-1
d_call: .
v_call: TRBV29-1
clone_size: .
cdr3_aa: CSVGNSLTEAFF
cdr3_nt: TGCAGCGTTGGGAACAGTCTCACTGAAGCTTTCTTT

j_call: TRBJ1-5
d_call: .
v_call: TRBV6-1
clone_size: few
cdr3_aa: CASSDGRGQPQHF
cdr3_nt: TGTGCCAGCAGTGACGGCAGGGGACAGCCCCAGCATTTT

j_call: TRBJ2-1
d_call: .
v_call: TRBV6-5
clone_size: .
cdr3_aa: CASARGSSYNEQFF
cdr3_nt: TGTGCCAGCGCAAGGGGGAGCTCCTACAATGAGCAGTTCTTC

j_call: TRBJ1-1
d_call: TRBD1
v_call: TRBV18
clone_size: .
cdr3_aa: CASSLQGAGGTEAFF
cdr3_nt: TGTGCCAGCTCACTACAGGGGGCGGGCGGCACTGAAGCTTTCTTT

j_call: TRBJ1-4
d_call: .
v_call: TRBV10-3
clone_size: .
cdr3_aa: CAISESIRGVNEKLFF
cdr3_nt: TGTGCCATCAGTGAGTCGATCAGGGGAGTTAATGAAAAACTGTTTTTT

j_call: TRBJ2-1
d_call: TRBD2
v_call: TRBV9
clone_size: .
cdr3_aa: CASSALAGAYNEQFF
cdr3_nt: TGTGCCAGCAGCGCACTAGCGGGAGCGTACAATGAGCAGTTCTTC

j_call: TRBJ2-5
d_call: TRBD1
v_call: TRBV7-2
clone_size: .
cdr3_aa: CASSFQGTGQETQYF
cdr3_nt: TGTGCCAGCAGCTTTCAGGGGACAGGACAAGAGACCCAGTACTTC

j_call: TRBJ1-6
d_call: .
v_call: TRBV5-4
clone_size: .
cdr3_aa: CASSPPGGDSPLHF
cdr3_nt: TGTGCCAGCAGCCCCCCCGGGGGGGATTCACCCCTCCACTTT

j_call: TRBJ1-6
d_call: TRBD1
v_call: TRBV7-2
clone_size: .
cdr3_aa: CASSQPGGQPSPLHF
cdr3_nt: TGTGCCAGCAGCCAGCCAGGGGGCCAGCCGTCACCCCTCCACTTT

j_call: TRBJ2-1
d_call: .
v_call: TRBV29-1
clone_size: few
cdr3_aa: CSVWAQSLNEQFF
cdr3_nt: TGCAGCGTTTGGGCCCAGAGCCTAAATGAGCAGTTCTTC

j_call: TRBJ1-2
d_call: TRBD1
v_call: TRBV5-1
clone_size: .
cdr3_aa: CASSWDRNYGYTF
cdr3_nt: TGCGCCAGCAGCTGGGACAGAAACTATGGCTACACCTTC

j_call: TRBJ1-1
d_call: TRBD1
v_call: TRBV18
clone_size: .
cdr3_aa: CASSPTGGTEAFF
cdr3_nt: TGTGCCAGCTCACCGACAGGGGGAACTGAAGCTTTCTTT

j_call: TRBJ2-7
d_call: TRBD2
v_call: TRBV4-2
clone_size: .
cdr3_aa: CASSQSESREDEQYF
cdr3_nt: TGTGCCAGCAGCCAATCCGAAAGCCGGGAGGACGAGCAGTACTTC

j_call: TRBJ1-4
d_call: .
v_call: TRBV7-9
clone_size: .
cdr3_aa: CASSREREREKLFF
cdr3_nt: TGTGCCAGCAGTCGGGAGAGGGAAAGAGAAAAACTGTTTTTT

j_call: TRBJ1-2
d_call: .
v_call: TRBV30
clone_size: .
cdr3_aa: CAWSVRGIVGGYTF
cdr3_nt: TGTGCCTGGAGTGTTAGGGGCATAGTCGGTGGCTACACCTTC

j_call: TRBJ2-3
d_call: TRBD1
v_call: TRBV5-1
clone_size: .
cdr3_aa: CASSPTGGTDTQYF
cdr3_nt: TGCGCCAGCAGCCCAACAGGGGGTACAGATACGCAGTATTTT

j_call: TRBJ2-5
d_call: TRBD2
v_call: TRBV2
clone_size: .
cdr3_aa: CASSATSGGSETQYF
cdr3_nt: TGTGCCAGCAGTGCGACTAGCGGGGGGTCAGAGACCCAGTACTTC